The source of this T cell receptor (beta chain) is a study of shared clonotypes between healthy human individuals. It was at deep level that the assay was run. Every subset's genomic DNA went evenly onto several immunoSEQ plates. Original data processing: For the immunoSEQ data, sequences were junction-only without quality scores, so filtering differed. The data were produced by immunoSEQ multiplex PCR, yet TCRdb's version contains in-frame clones alone and is incomplete. That table furnishes V, J and clone size, whereas the DNA furnished D and trimming. The sample includes roughly 490,000 clones, about 82% of them seen just once. For genomic DNA, unsorted samples relied on tens of millions of PBMCs. From germline, CDR1 is LNHDA and CDR2 SQIVND (reference sequence). This CDR3 is 17 amino acids long. V was pared by 3 bases and J by 3 bases, with 10 bases of the junction left unmatched.

Sequencing used PBMCs. The source is a woman aged 40 to 55 in good health. Some clones in this sample may be carry-over from other donors' samples. The chain recombines TRBV19 with TRBJ1-4; 7 nucleotides agree with TRBD1. CDR3 sequence (DNA): TGTGCCAGTAGTATTCTACCCTCGGGGACAGCTAATGAAAAACTGTTTTTT. Translating it yields CASSILPSGTANEKLFF.